The rows below give T cell receptor beta chains drawn from one sample of a study of T-cell memory formation after mild COVID-19. TCRdb used MiXCR to reprocess the 5' RACE reads, holding one entry per CDR3 protein. The sample records over 350,000 distinct CDR3 sequences, 24% being singletons. Sequenced material: PBMCs or a T cell subset sorted from them (not recorded which). Receptor source: an adult woman who had mild COVID-19 (a few samples of this study predate the infection). Cell type and time point are not known. Both conserved end residues are part of each CDR3. Fields, in order: J gene, D gene, V gene, clone size, CDR3 protein, CDR3 DNA. D genes are given only for firm matches. For some rows the clone size is stated as once, few or many, or as a class when expanded; others skip it.

>TRBJ2-4|NA|TRBV20-1|many
CSARDIDRRTWGNIQYF
TGCAGTGCTAGAGATATCGACAGACGGACCTGGGGAAACATTCAGTACTTC
>TRBJ2-1|TRBD2|TRBV11-3|NA
CASSATGLADPYNEQFF
TGTGCCAGCAGCGCAACGGGACTAGCGGATCCCTACAATGAGCAGTTCTTC
>TRBJ1-2|NA|TRBV3-1|NA
CAISQGGNYGYTF
TGTGCCATCAGCCAAGGTGGGAACTATGGCTACACCTTC
>TRBJ1-6|TRBD1|TRBV5-6|NA
CASSRDRSNSPLHF
TGTGCCAGCAGTCGGGACAGAAGCAATTCACCCCTCCACTTT
>TRBJ2-7|NA|TRBV18|once
CASSPAGLNSYEQYF
TGTGCCAGCTCACCGGCGGGACTGAACTCCTACGAGCAGTACTTC
>TRBJ2-1|NA|TRBV12-3/TRBV12-4|NA
CASSFWLAEQFF
TGTGCCAGCAGTTTCTGGCTAGCGGAGCAGTTCTTC
>TRBJ2-1|NA|TRBV4-3|many
CASSQDLGEAYNEQFF
TGCGCCAGCAGCCAAGATCTCGGGGAGGCCTACAATGAGCAGTTCTTC
>TRBJ1-2|TRBD1|TRBV20-1|few
CSAAQDRASNYGYTF
TGCAGTGCTGCCCAAGACAGGGCTTCTAACTATGGCTACACCTTC
>TRBJ1-1|NA|TRBV30|NA
CAWRTSQNTEAFF
TGTGCCTGGAGGACAAGTCAGAACACTGAAGCTTTCTTT
>TRBJ2-1|NA|TRBV2|once
CASREEGGYYNEQFF
TGTGCCAGCAGGGAGGAGGGGGGATACTACAATGAGCAGTTCTTC
>TRBJ2-1|NA|TRBV18|NA
CASSPQEGAPSYNEQFF
TGTGCCAGCTCACCACAGGAGGGGGCCCCCTCCTACAATGAGCAGTTCTTC
>TRBJ2-3|NA|TRBV7-8|few
CASSHYRDDTQYF
TGTGCCAGCAGCCATTACAGGGACGATACGCAGTATTTT
>TRBJ2-7|TRBD2|TRBV16|NA
CASSQSRLAGGHYEQYF
TGTGCCAGCAGCCAGTCTCGACTCGCGGGGGGTCACTACGAGCAGTACTTC
>TRBJ2-7|TRBD1|TRBV5-1|few
CASSRDSFYEQYF
TGCGCCAGCAGCCGGGACAGTTTCTACGAGCAGTACTTC
>TRBJ2-1|TRBD1|TRBV5-1|few
CASSSGQGYNEQFF
TGCGCCAGCAGCTCGGGACAGGGGTACAATGAGCAGTTCTTC
>TRBJ1-6|NA|TRBV20-1|few
CSASSSPLHF
TGCAGTGCTAGTAGTTCACCCCTCCACTTT
>TRBJ1-2|NA|TRBV12-3/TRBV12-4|NA
CASIGDRGYYGYTF
TGTGCCAGCATAGGGGATAGGGGGTACTATGGCTACACCTTC
>TRBJ2-7|TRBD1|TRBV19|NA
CASRGTGTSSYEQYF
TGTGCCAGTAGGGGGACAGGGACAAGCTCCTACGAGCAGTACTTC
>TRBJ2-1|TRBD2|TRBV12-3/TRBV12-4|few
CASSALAGGPYEQFF
TGTGCCAGCAGCGCCCTAGCGGGAGGGCCGTATGAGCAGTTCTTC
>TRBJ2-3|NA|TRBV12-3/TRBV12-4|NA
CASSPSRGGAGGTDTQYF
TGTGCCAGCAGCCCCAGTCGTGGGGGGGCCGGGGGCACAGATACGCAGTATTTT
>TRBJ1-1|NA|TRBV5-1|once
CASSFSTVATEAFF
TGCGCCAGCAGCTTCTCGACAGTTGCCACTGAAGCTTTCTTT
>TRBJ2-2|TRBD2|TRBV12-3/TRBV12-4|few
CASSTSGTSGRGELFF
TGTGCCAGCAGTACGTCCGGGACTAGCGGGAGGGGGGAGCTGTTTTTT
>TRBJ2-7|TRBD1|TRBV29-1|few
CSARQGSYEQYF
TGCAGCGCCCGACAGGGTTCCTACGAGCAGTACTTC
>TRBJ2-3|NA|TRBV20-1|NA
CSARVLQDNKDTQYF
TGCAGTGCGAGGGTTCTACAGGACAACAAAGATACGCAGTATTTT
>TRBJ1-1|NA|TRBV6-1|few
CASSEIGVTEAFF
TGTGCCAGCAGTGAAATCGGGGTCACTGAAGCTTTCTTT
>TRBJ2-1|NA|TRBV19|few
CATGVGYNEQFF
TGTGCCACCGGGGTCGGCTACAATGAGCAGTTCTTC
>TRBJ2-7|NA|TRBV20-1|NA
CSARDRSRITYEQYF
TGCAGTGCTAGAGATCGGTCGCGGATTACCTACGAGCAGTACTTC
>TRBJ2-5|TRBD2|TRBV5-5|NA
CASSRAFKLARGETQYF
TGTGCCAGCAGCCGCGCCTTTAAACTAGCGCGCGGGGAGACCCAGTACTTC
>TRBJ2-7|NA|TRBV12-5|few
CASGLNKGSEQYF
TGTGCTAGTGGTTTAAACAAGGGATCCGAGCAGTACTTC
>TRBJ2-2|NA|TRBV5-1|many
CASSSPQGTGELFF
TGCGCCAGCAGCTCGCCGCAGGGTACCGGGGAGCTGTTTTTT
>TRBJ2-3|NA|TRBV4-2|few
CASSQEGATIDTQYF
TGTGCCAGCAGCCAAGAGGGGGCCACGATAGATACGCAGTATTTT
>TRBJ2-3|NA|TRBV15|NA
CATSRDHTDTQYF
TGTGCCACCAGCAGGGACCACACAGATACGCAGTATTTT
>TRBJ2-1|NA|TRBV12-3/TRBV12-4|few
CASSYSGSNEQFF
TGTGCCAGCAGTTACTCAGGGAGTAATGAGCAGTTCTTC
>TRBJ1-1|TRBD1|TRBV5-1|few
CASRVTGVTEAFF
TGCGCCAGCAGAGTGACAGGGGTTACTGAAGCTTTCTTT
>TRBJ2-3|NA|TRBV7-9|NA
CASSLAGGGDTQYF
TGTGCCAGCAGCTTAGCCGGGGGTGGAGATACGCAGTATTTT
>TRBJ2-2|TRBD1|TRBV7-6|NA
CASRSGDRGQAGELFF
TGTGCCAGCAGGTCCGGGGACAGGGGCCAGGCCGGGGAGCTGTTTTTT
>TRBJ2-7|TRBD2|TRBV12-3/TRBV12-4|many
CASSLAGDSYEQYF
TGTGCCAGCAGTTTGGCGGGGGACTCCTACGAGCAGTACTTC
>TRBJ2-1|NA|TRBV20-1|few
CSAADNEQFF
TGCAGTGCAGCAGACAATGAGCAGTTCTTC
>TRBJ2-3|TRBD2|TRBV9|few
CASSVPTSGIGTDTQYF
TGTGCCAGCAGCGTCCCCACTAGCGGGATCGGAACAGATACGCAGTATTTT